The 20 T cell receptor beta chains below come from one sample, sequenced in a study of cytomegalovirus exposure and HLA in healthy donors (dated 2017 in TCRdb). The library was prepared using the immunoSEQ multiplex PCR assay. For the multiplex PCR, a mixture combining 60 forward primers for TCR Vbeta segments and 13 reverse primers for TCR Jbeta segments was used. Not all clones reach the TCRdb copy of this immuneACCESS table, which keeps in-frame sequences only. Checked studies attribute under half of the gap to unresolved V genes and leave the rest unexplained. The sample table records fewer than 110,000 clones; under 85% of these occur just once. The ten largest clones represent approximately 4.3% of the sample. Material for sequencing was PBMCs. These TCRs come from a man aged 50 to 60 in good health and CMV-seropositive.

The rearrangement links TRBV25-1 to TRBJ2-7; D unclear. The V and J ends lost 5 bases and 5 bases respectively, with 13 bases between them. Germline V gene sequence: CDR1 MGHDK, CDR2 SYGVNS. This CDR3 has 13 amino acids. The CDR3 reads CASSHSLGDEQYF. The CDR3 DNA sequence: TGTGCCAGCAGTCACTCCCTAGGCGACGAGCAGTACTTC.

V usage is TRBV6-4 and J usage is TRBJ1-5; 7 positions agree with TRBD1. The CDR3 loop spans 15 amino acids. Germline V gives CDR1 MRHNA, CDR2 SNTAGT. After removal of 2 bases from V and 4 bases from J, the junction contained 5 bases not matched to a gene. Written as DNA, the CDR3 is TGTGCCAGCAGTGACGGCAGGGGGAGGAATCAGCCCCAGCATTTT. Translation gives CASSDGRGRNQPQHF.

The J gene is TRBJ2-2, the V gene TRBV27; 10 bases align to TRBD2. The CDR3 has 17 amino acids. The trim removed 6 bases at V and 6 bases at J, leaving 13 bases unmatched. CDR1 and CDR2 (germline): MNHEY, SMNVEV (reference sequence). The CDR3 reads CASSHRYRSGRAGELFF. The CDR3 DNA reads TGTGCCAGCAGCCACCGGTATAGGAGCGGGAGGGCCGGGGAGCTGTTTTTT.

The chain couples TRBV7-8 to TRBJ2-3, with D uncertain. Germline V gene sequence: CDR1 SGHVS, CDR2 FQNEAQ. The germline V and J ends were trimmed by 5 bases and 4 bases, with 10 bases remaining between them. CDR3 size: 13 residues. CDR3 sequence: CASSRQISDTQYF. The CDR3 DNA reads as TGTGCCAGCAGCCGTCAGATCTCAGATACGCAGTATTTT.

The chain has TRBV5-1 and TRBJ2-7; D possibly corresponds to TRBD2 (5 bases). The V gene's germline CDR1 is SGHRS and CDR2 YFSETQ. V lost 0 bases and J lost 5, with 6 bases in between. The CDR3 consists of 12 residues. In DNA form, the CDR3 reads TGCGCCAGCAGCTTGGACGGGGACGAGCAGTACTTC. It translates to CASSLDGDEQYF.

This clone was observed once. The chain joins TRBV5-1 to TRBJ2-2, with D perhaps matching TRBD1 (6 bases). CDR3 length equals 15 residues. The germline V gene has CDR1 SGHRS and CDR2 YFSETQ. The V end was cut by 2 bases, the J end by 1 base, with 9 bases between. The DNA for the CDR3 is TGCGCCAGCAGCTTTTGGACAGAGAACACCGGGGAGCTGTTTTTT. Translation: CASSFWTENTGELFF.

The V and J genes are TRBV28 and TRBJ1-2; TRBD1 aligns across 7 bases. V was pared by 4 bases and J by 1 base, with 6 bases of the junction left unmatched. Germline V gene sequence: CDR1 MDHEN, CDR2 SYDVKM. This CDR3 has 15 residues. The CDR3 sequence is CASSYRQGFNYGYTF. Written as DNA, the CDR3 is TGTGCCAGCAGTTACCGACAGGGATTTAACTATGGCTACACCTTC.

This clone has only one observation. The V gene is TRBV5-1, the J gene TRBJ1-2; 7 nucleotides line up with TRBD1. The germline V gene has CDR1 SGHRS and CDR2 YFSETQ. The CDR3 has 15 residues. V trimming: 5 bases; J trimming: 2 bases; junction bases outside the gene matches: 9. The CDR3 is CASSNSTGQNYGYTF. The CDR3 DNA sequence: TGCGCCAGCAGTAATTCGACAGGGCAAAACTATGGCTACACCTTC.

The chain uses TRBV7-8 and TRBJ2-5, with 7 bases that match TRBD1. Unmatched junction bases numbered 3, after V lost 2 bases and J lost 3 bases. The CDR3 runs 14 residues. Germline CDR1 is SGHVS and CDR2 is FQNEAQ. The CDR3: CASSLLTGKETQYF. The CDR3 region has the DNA TGTGCCAGCAGCTTATTGACAGGGAAAGAGACCCAGTACTTC.

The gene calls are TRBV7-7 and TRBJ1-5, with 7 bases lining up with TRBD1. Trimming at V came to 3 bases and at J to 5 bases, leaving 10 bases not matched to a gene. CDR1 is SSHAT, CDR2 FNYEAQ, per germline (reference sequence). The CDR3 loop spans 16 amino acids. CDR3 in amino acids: CASSFQTGSEDQPQHF. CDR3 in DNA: TGTGCCAGCAGCTTTCAGACAGGGAGTGAAGATCAGCCCCAGCATTTT. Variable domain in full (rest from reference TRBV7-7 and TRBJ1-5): GAGVSQSPRYKVTKRGQDVTLRCDPISSHATLYWYQQALGQGPEFLTYFNYEAQPDKSGLPSDRFSAERPEGSISTLTIQRTEQRDSAMYRCASSFQTGSEDQPQHFGDGTRLSIL.

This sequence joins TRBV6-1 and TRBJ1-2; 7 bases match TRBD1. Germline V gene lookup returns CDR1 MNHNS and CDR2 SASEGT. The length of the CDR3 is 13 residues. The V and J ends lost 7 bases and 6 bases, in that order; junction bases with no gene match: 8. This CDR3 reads CASIPGTGDGYTF. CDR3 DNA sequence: TGTGCCAGCATACCCGGAACAGGGGATGGCTACACCTTC.

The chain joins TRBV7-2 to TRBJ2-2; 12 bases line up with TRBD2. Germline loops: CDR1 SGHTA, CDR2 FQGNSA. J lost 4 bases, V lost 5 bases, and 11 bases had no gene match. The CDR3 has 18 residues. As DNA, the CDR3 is TGTGCCAGCAGCCCTAGGGTGGCTAGCGGGAGGGGCACCGGGGAGCTGTTTTTT. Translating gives CASSPRVASGRGTGELFF.

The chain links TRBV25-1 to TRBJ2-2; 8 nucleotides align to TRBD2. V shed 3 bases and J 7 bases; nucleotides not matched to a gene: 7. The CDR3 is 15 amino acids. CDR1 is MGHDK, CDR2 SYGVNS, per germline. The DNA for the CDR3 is TGTGCCAGCAGTGAGGGACGGGAGGGTAGCGGGGAGCTGTTTTTT. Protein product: CASSEGREGSGELFF.

The CDR3 DNA reads TGTGCCAGTAGCCCCCCGGGACTGAGCTCCTACGAGCAGTACTTC. It codes for CASSPPGLSSYEQYF. This rearrangement joins TRBV19 to TRBJ2-7; perhaps TRBD2 as D (6 bases). CDR3 length: 15 residues. V lost 6 bases and J 0 bases, leaving 15 bases between the germline ends. The germline V gene encodes CDR1 LNHDA and CDR2 SQIVND (reference sequence).

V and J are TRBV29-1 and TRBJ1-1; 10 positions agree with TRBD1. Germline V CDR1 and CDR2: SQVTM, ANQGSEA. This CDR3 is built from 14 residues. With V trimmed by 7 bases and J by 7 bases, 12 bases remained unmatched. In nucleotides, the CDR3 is TGCAGCGCCCGGACAGGGGGGCGTCAGAGTGAAGCTTTCTTT. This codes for CSARTGGRQSEAFF.

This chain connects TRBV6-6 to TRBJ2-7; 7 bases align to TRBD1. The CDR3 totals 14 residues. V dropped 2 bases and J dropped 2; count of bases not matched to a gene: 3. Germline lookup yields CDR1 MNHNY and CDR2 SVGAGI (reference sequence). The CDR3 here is CASSYGGQAYEQYF. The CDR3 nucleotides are TGTGCCAGCAGTTACGGCGGACAGGCCTACGAGCAGTACTTC.

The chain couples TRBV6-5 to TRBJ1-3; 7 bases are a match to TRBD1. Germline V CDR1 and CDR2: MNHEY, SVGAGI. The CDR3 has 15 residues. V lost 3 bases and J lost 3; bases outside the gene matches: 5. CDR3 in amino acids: CASSYSGTDGNTIYF. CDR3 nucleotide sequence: TGTGCCAGCAGTTATTCTGGGACAGATGGAAACACCATATATTTT.

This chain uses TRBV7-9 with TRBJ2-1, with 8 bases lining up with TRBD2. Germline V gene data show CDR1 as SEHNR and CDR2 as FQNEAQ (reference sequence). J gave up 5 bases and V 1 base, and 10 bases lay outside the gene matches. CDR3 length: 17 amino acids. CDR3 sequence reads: CASSLVAGIITDNEQFF. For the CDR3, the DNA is TGTGCCAGCAGCTTAGTAGCGGGGATAATAACCGACAATGAGCAGTTCTTC.

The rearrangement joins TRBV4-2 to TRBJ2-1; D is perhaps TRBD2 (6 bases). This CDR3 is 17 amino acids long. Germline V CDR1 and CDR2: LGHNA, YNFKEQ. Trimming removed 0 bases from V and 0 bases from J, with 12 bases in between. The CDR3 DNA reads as TGTGCCAGCAGCCAAGAAACGGGAGTCTTCTCCTACAATGAGCAGTTCTTC. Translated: CASSQETGVFSYNEQFF.

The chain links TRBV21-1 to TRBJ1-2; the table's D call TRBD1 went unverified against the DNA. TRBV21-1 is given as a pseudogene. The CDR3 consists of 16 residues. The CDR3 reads CASSALDRRKSYGYTF. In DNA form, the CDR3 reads TGTGCCAGCAGCGCTCTGGACAGAAGGAAGTCCTATGGCTACACCTTC.